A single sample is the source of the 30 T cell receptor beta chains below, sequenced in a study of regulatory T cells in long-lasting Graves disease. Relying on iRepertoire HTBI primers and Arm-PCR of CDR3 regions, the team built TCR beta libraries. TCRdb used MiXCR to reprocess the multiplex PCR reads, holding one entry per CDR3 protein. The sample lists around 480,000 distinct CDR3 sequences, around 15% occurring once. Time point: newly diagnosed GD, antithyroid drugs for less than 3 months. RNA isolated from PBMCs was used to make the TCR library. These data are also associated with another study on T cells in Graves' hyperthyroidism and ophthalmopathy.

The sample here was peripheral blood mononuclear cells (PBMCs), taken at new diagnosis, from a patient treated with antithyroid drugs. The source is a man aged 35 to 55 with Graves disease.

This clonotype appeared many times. The CDR3 coding sequence is TGTGCCAGCAGCGAGGCGTCAGGGGCCCTATACGAGCAGTACTTC. It is translated as CASSEASGALYEQYF. The genes are TRBV7-2 and TRBJ2-7, with D perhaps TRBD1 (6 bases). Germline V gene lookup returns CDR1 SGHTA and CDR2 FQGNSA. Deletions cut 5 bases from V and 4 bases from J, with 18 bases between. This CDR3 spans 15 amino acids.

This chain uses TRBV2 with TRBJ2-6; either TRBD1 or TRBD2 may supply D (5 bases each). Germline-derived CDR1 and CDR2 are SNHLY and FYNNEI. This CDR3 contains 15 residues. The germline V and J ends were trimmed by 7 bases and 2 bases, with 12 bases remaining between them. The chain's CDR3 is CASTREGAGANVLTF. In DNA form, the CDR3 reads TGTGCCAGCACACGGGAAGGGGCTGGGGCCAACGTCCTGACTTTC.

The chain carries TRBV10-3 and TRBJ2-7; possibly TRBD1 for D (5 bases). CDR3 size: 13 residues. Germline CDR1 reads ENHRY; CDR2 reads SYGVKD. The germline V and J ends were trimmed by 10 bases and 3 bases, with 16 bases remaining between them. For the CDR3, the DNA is TGTGCCACCTCCCCACAGGAAAGCTACGAGCAGTACTTC. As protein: CATSPQESYEQYF.

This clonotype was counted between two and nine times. This CDR3 is CASRGGALNEKLFF. The CDR3 bases are TGTGCCAGCAGGGGGGGGGCCCTCAATGAAAAACTGTTTTTT. V usage is TRBV6-1 and J usage is TRBJ1-4; tentatively, D is TRBD1 (6 bases). The CDR3 is made up of 14 amino acids. The germline CDR1 and CDR2 sequences are MNHNS and SASEGT. Trimming removed 6 bases at V and 5 bases at J, with 13 bases between.

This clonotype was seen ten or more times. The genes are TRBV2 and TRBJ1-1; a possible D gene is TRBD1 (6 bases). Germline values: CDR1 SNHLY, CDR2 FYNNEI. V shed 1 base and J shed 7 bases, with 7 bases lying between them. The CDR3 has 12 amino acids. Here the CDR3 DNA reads TGTGCCAGCAGTGAAGAGGGGGGTGAAGCTTTCTTT. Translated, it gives CASSEEGGEAFF.

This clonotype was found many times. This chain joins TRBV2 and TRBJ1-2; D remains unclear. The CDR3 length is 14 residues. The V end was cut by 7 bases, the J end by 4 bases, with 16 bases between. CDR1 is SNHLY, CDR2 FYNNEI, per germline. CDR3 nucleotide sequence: TGTGCCAGCACCAGAACGGAGAGTGTCTATGGCTACACCTTC. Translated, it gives CASTRTESVYGYTF.

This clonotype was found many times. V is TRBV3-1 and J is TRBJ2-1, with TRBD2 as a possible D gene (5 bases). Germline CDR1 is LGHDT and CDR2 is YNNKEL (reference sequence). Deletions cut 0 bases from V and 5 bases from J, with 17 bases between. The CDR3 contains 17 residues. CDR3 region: CASSQEDFSEKNNEQFF. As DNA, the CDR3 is TGTGCCAGCAGCCAAGAGGACTTCTCCGAAAAGAACAATGAGCAGTTCTTC.

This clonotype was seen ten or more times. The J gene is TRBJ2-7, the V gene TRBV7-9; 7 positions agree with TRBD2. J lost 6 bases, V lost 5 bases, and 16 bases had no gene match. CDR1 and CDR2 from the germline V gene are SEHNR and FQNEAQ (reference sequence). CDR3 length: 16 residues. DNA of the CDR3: TGTGCCAGCAGCCGGTTTATGTTGGCGGGAGTTAGCGAGCAGTACTTC. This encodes CASSRFMLAGVSEQYF.

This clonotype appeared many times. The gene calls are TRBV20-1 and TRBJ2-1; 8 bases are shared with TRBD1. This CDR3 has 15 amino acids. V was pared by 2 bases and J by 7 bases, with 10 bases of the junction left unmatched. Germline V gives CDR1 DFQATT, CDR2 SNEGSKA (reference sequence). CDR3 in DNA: TGCAGTGCTAGATTGGGCAGGGGGCGAGAAAATGAGCAGTTCTTC. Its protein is CSARLGRGRENEQFF.

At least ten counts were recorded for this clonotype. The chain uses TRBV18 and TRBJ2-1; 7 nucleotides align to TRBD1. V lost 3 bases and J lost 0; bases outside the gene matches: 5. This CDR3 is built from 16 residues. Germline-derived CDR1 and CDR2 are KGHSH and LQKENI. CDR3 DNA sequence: TGTGCCAGCTCACCCGCCGGACAGGTCTCCTACAATGAGCAGTTCTTC. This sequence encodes CASSPAGQVSYNEQFF.

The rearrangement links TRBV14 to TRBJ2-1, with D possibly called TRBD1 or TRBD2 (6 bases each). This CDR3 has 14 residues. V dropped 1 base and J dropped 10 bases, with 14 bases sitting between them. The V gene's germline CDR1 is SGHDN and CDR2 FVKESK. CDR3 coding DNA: TGTGCCAGCAGCCAAGGAGAGGGGGGCGACGAGCAGTTCTTC. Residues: CASSQGEGGDEQFF.

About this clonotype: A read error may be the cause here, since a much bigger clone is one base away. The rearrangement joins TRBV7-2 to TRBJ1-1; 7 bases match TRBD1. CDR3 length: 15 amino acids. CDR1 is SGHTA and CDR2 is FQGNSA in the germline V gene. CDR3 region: CASSLGQAVNTEALF. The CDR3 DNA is TGTGCCAGCAGCCTCGGACAGGCGGTGAACACTGAAGCTCTCTTT.

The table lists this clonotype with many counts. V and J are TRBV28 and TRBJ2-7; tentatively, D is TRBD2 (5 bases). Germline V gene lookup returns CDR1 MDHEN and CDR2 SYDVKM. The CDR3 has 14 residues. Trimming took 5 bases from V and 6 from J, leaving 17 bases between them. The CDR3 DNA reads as TGTGCCAGCAGTCTCACGGAGCGGCGACGCGAGCAGTACTTC. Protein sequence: CASSLTERRREQYF. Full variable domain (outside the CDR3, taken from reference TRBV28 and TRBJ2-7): DVKVTQSSRYLVKRTGEKVFLECVQDMDHENMFWYRQDPGLGLRLIYFSYDVKMKEKGDIPEGYSVSREKKERFSLILESASTNQTSMYLCASSLTERRREQYFGPGTRLTVT.

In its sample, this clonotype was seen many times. The DNA for the CDR3 is TGTGCCAGCACCACGGACAGGGCAAGCAATCAGCCCCAGCATTTT. Encoded protein: CASTTDRASNQPQHF. The chain employs TRBV6-1 and TRBJ1-5, with TRBD1 matching over 8 bases. The CDR3 is made up of 15 amino acids. V was clipped by 7 bases and J by 1 base; unmatched bases: 6. The germline V gene encodes CDR1 MNHNS and CDR2 SASEGT.

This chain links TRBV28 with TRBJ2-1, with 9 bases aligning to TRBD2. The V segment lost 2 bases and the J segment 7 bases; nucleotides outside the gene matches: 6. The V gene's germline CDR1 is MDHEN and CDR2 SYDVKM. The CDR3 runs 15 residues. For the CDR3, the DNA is TGTGCCAGCAGTTTAGGTAGCGGGAGCAAAAATGAGCAGTTCTTC. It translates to CASSLGSGSKNEQFF.

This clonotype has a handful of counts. CDR3 bases: TGTGCCAGCAGTTTAGTAGGCGGGGCAGTGCGCCATCAGCCCCAGCATTTT. This sequence encodes CASSLVGGAVRHQPQHF. V gene TRBV27 combines with J gene TRBJ1-5; a weak D match, TRBD1 (5 bases). V gave up 2 bases and J gave up 5 bases, with 19 bases separating them. The germline V gene has CDR1 MNHEY and CDR2 SMNVEV (reference sequence). CDR3 size: 17 residues.

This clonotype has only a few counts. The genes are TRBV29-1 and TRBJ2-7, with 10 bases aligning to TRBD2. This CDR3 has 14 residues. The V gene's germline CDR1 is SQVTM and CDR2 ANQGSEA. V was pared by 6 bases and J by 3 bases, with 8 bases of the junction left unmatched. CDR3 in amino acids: CSVKARTSGYEQYF. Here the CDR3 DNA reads TGCAGCGTCAAGGCCCGGACTAGCGGCTACGAGCAGTACTTC.

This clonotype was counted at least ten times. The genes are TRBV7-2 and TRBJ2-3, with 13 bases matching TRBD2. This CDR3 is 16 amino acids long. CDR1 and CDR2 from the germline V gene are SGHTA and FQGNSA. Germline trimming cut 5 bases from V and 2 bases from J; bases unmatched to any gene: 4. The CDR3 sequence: CASSPGTSGTTDTQYF. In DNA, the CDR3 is TGTGCCAGCAGCCCAGGGACTAGCGGGACCACAGATACGCAGTATTTT.

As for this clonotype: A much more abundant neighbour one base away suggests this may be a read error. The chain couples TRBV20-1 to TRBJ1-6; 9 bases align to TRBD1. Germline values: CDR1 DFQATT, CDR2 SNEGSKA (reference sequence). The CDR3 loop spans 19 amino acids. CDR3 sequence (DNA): TGCAGTGCTAGAGGTCAAGGGACAGGGCCGAGCTCCTATAATTCACCCCTCCGCTTT. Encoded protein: CSARGQGTGPSSYNSPLRF.

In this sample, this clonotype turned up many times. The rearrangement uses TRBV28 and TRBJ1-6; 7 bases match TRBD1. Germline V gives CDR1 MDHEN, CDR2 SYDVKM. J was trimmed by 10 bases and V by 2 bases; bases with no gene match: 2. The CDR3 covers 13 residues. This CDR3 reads CASSLTGVSPLHF. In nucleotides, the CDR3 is TGTGCCAGCAGTTTAACAGGGGTCTCACCCCTCCACTTT. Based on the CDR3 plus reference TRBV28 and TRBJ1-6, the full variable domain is DVKVTQSSRYLVKRTGEKVFLECVQDMDHENMFWYRQDPGLGLRLIYFSYDVKMKEKGDIPEGYSVSREKKERFSLILESASTNQTSMYLCASSLTGVSPLHFGNGTRLTVT.

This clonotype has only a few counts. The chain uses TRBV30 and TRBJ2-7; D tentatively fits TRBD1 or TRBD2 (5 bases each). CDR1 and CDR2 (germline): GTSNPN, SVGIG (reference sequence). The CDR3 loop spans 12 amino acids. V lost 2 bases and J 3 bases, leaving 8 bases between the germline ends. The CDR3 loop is CAWSSGLYEQYF. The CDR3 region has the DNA TGTGCCTGGAGTTCGGGGCTCTACGAGCAGTACTTC.

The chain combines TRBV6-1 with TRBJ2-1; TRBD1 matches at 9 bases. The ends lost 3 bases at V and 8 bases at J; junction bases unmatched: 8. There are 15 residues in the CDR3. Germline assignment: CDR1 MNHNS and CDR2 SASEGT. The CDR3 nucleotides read TGTGCCAGCAGTGATCAGACAGGGGGTTGGGATGAGCAGTTCTTC. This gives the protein CASSDQTGGWDEQFF.

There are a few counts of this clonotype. As DNA, the CDR3 is TGTGCCAGCAGCTTGGACAGGCCGGGGGAGACCCAGTACTTC. Its protein product is CASSLDRPGETQYF. The gene calls are TRBV7-2 and TRBJ2-5; 7 bases match TRBD1. The trim removed 3 bases at V and 5 bases at J, leaving 6 bases unmatched. CDR1 and CDR2 (germline): SGHTA, FQGNSA. The CDR3 loop spans 14 amino acids.

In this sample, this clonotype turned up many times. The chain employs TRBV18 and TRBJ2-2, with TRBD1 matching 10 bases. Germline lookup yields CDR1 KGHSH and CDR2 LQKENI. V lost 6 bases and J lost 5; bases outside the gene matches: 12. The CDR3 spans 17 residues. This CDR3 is CASSPPRQGAWTGELFF. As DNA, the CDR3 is TGTGCCAGCTCCCCCCCCAGACAGGGGGCATGGACCGGGGAGCTGTTTTTT.

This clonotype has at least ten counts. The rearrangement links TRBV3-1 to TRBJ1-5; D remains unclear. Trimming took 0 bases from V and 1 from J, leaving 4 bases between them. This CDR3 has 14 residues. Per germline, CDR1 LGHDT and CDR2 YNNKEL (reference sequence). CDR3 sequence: CASSQDVSNQPQHF. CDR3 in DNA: TGTGCCAGCAGCCAAGATGTAAGCAATCAGCCCCAGCATTTT.

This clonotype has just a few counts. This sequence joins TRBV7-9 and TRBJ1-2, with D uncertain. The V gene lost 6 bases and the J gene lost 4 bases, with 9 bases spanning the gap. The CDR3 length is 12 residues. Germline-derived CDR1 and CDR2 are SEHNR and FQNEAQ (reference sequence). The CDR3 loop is CASSYDGYGYTF. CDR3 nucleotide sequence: TGTGCCAGCAGTTACGACGGCTATGGCTACACCTTC.

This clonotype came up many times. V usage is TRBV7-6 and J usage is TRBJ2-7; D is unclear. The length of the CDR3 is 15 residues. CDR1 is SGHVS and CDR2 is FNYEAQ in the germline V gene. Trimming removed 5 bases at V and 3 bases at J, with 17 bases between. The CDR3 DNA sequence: TGTGCCAGCAGCCCCAATTCGGGCTTGAGCTACGAGCAGTACTTC. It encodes CASSPNSGLSYEQYF. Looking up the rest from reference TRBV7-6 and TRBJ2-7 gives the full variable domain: GAGVSQSPRYKVTKRGQDVALRCDPISGHVSLYWYRQALGQGPEFLTYFNYEAQQDKSGLPNDRFSAERPEGSISTLTIQRTEQRDSAMYRCASSPNSGLSYEQYFGPGTRLTVT.

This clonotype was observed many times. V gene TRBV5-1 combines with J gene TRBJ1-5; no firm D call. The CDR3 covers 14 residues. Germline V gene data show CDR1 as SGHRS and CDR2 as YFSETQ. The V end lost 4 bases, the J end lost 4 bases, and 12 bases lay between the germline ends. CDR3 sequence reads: CASSVDGRNQPQHF. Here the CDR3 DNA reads TGCGCCAGCAGCGTGGACGGCCGGAATCAGCCCCAGCATTTT.

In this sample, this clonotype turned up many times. CDR3: CSASRGRYNEQFF. In DNA form, the CDR3 reads TGCAGTGCTAGTCGGGGGAGATACAATGAGCAGTTCTTC. This sequence joins TRBV20-1 and TRBJ2-1, with D possibly TRBD2 on 6 matching bases. V lost 3 bases to trimming and J lost 4 bases, with 10 bases between them. The CDR3 has 13 amino acids. CDR1 DFQATT and CDR2 SNEGSKA come from the germline V gene (reference sequence).

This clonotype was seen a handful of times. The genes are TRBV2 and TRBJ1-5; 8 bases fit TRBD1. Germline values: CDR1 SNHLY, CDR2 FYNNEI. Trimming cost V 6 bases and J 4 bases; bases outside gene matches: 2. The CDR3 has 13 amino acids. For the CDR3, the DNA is TGTGCCAGCAGACGACAGGGGAATCAGCCCCAGCATTTT. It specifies CASRRQGNQPQHF.